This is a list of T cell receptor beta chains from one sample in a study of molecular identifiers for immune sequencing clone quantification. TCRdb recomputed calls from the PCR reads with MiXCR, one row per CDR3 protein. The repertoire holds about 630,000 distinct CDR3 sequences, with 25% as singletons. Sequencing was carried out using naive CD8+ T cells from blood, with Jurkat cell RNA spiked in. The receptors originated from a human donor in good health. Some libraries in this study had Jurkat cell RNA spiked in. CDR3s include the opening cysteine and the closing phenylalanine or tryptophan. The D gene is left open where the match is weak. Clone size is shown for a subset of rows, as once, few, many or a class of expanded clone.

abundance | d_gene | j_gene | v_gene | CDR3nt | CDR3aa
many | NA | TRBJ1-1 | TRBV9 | TGTGCCAGCAGCCCTGACGGGCCGAACACTGAAGCTTTCTTT | CASSPDGPNTEAFF
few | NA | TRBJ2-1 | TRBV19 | TGTGCCAGTAGTATATCACCCCCTTTGAGCTACAATGAGCAGTTCTTC | CASSISPPLSYNEQFF
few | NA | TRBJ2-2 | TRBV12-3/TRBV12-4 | TGTGCCAGCAGTGCGGACAGGAGGGAGAACACCGGGGAGCTGTTTTTT | CASSADRRENTGELFF
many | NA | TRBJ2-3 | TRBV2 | TGTGCCAGCAGCGGAGCGGATACGCAGTATTTT | CASSGADTQYF
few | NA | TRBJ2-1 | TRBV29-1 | TGCAGCGTTGAAGAGGGGGCTAGCGGCTACAATGAGCAGTTCTTC | CSVEEGASGYNEQFF
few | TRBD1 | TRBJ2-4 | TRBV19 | TGTGCCAGTAGCACCTTTGACAGGGGAGCCAAAAACATTCAGTACTTC | CASSTFDRGAKNIQYF
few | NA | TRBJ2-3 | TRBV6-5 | TGTGCCAGCAGTAACTTATTCGATACGCAGTATTTT | CASSNLFDTQYF
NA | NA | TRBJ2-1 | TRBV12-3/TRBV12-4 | TGTGCCAGCAGTTTCGACGCAATGCCGTGGAGCGTGAATGAGCAGTTCTTC | CASSFDAMPWSVNEQFF
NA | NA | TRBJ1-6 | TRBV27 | TGTGCCAGCAGACCATGGGACACCCTACGGTATAATTCACCCCTCCACTTT | CASRPWDTLRYNSPLHF
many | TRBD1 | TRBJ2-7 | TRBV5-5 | TGTGCCAGCAGCTTGGTGCCGTTGGGACAGGGTTGGGACGAGCAGTACTTC | CASSLVPLGQGWDEQYF
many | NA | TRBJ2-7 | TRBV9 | TGTGCCAGCAGCGCCGGGACATCTGACTCCTACGAGCAGTACTTC | CASSAGTSDSYEQYF
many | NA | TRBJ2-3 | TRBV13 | TGTGCCAGCAGCTTAGGACGGGATACGCAGTATTTT | CASSLGRDTQYF